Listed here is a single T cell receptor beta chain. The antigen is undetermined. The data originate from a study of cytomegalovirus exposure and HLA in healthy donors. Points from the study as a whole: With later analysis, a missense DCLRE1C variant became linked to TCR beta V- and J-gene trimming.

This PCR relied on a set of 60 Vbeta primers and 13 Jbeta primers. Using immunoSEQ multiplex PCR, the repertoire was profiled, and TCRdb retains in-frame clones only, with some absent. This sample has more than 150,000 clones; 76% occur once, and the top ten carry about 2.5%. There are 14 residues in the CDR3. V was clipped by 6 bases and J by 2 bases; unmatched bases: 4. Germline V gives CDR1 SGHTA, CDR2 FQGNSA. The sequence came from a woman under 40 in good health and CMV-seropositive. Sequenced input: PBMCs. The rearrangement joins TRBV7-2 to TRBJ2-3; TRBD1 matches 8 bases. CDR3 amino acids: CASRAQGATDTQYF. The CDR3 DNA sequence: TGTGCCAGCAGGGCCCAGGGGGCCACAGATACGCAGTATTTT.